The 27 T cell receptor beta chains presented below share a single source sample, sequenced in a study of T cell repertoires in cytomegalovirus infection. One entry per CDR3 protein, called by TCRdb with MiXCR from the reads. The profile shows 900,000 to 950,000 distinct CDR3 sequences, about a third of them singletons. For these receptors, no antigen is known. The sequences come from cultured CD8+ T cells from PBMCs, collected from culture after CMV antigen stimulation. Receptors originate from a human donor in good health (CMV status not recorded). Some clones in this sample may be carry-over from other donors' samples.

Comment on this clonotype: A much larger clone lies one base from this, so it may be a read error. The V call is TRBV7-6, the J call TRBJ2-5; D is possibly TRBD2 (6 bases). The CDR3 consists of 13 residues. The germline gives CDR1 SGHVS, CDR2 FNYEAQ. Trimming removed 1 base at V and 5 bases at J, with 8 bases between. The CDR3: CASSLGLDETQYF. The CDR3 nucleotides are TGTGCCAGCAGCTTAGGACTAGATGAGACCCAGTACTTC.

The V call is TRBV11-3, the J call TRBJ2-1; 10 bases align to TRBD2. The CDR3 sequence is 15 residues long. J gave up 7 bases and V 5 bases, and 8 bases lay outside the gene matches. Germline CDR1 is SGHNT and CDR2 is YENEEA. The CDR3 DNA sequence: TGTGCCAGCAGCCCCCCGCTAGCGGGGGCGAATGAGCAGTTCTTC. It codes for CASSPPLAGANEQFF.

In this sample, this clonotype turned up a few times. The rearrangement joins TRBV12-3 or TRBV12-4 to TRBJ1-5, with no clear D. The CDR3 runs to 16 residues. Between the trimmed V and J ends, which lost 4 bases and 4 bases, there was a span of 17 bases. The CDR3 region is CASSSSRQAPNQPQHF. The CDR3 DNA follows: TGTGCCAGCAGTTCCTCCCGCCAGGCTCCAAATCAGCCCCAGCATTTT.

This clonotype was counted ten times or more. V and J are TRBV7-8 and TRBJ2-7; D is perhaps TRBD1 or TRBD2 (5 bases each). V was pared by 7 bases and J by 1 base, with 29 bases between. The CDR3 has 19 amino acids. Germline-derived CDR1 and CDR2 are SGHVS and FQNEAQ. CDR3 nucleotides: TGTGCCAGCATTCTAAAGCGGACATATCAAAGGGGAACATCCTACGAGCAGTACTTC. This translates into CASILKRTYQRGTSYEQYF.

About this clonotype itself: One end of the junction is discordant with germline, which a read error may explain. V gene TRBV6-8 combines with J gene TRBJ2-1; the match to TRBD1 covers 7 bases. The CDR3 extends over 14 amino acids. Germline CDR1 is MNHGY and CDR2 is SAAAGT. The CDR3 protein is CAGSTRGHDNEQFF. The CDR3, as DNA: TGTGCCGGCAGTACAAGGGGGCATGACAATGAGCAGTTCTTC.

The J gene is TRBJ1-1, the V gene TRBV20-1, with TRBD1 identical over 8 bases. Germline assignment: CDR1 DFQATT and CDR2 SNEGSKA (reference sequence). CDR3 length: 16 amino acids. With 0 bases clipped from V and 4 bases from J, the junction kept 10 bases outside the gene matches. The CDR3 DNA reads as TGCAGTGCTAGAGATTGGAAATATACAGGGGGCACTGAAGCTTTCTTT. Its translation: CSARDWKYTGGTEAFF.

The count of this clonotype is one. CDR3: CSARKDRAPQETQYF. The CDR3 DNA is TGCAGTGCTAGGAAGGACAGGGCGCCCCAAGAGACCCAGTACTTC. This sequence joins TRBV20-1 and TRBJ2-5, with TRBD1 matching 8 bases. CDR1 DFQATT and CDR2 SNEGSKA come from the germline V gene (reference sequence). The ends lost 3 bases at V and 1 base at J; junction bases unmatched: 7. This CDR3 region has 15 residues.

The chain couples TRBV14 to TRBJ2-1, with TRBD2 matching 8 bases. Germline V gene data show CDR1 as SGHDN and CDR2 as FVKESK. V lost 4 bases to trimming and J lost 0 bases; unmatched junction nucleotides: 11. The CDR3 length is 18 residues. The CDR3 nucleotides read TGTGCCAGCAGCCTGGTCTCCGAGCGGGGGAGCTCCTACAATGAGCAGTTCTTC. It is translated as CASSLVSERGSSYNEQFF.

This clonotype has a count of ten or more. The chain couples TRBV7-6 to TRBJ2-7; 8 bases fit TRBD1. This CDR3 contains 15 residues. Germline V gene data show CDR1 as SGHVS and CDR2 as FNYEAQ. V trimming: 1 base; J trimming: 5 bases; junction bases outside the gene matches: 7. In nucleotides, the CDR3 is TGTGCCAGCAGCTTAGGGCAGGGGGCGATAAACGAGCAGTACTTC. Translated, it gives CASSLGQGAINEQYF.

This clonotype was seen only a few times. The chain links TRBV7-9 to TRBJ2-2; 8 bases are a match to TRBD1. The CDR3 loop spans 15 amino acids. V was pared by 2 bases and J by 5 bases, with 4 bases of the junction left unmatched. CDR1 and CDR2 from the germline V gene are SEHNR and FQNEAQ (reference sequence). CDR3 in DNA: TGTGCCAGCAGCTTAAGACAGGGGTGGACCGGGGAGCTGTTTTTT. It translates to CASSLRQGWTGELFF.

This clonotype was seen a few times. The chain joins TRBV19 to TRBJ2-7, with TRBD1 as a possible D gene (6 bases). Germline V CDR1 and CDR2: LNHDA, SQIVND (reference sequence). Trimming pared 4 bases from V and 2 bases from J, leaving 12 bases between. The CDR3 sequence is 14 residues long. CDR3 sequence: CASSSRDTAYEQYV. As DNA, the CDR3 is TGTGCCAGTAGTAGCCGGGACACCGCCTACGAGCAGTACGTC.

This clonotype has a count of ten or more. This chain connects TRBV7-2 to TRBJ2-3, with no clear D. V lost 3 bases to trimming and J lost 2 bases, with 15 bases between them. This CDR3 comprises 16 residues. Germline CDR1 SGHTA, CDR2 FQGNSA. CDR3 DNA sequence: TGTGCCAGCAGCTTGGGATTGATCGGTTCCACAGATACGCAGTATTTT. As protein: CASSLGLIGSTDTQYF.

The CDR3 reads CASSPFEAGKGQETQYF. The CDR3 DNA reads as TGTGCCAGCTCACCATTTGAAGCCGGTAAAGGTCAAGAGACCCAGTACTTC. The V call is TRBV18, the J call TRBJ2-5; D gene unclear. This CDR3 has 17 amino acids. The V gene lost 2 bases and the J gene lost 2 bases, with 18 bases spanning the gap. Germline V lookup: CDR1 KGHSH, CDR2 LQKENI.

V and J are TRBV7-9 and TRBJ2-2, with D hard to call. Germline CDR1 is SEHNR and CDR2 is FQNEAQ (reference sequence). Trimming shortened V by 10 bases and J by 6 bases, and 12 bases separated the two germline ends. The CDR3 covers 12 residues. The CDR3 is CATRKGSGELFF. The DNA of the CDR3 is TGTGCCACGCGAAAGGGTTCCGGGGAGCTGTTTTTT.

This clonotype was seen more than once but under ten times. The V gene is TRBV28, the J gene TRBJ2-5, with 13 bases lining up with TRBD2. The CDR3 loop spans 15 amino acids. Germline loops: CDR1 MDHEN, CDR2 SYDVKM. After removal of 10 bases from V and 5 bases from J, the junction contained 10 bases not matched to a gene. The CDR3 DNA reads TGTGCCACCGCCCCGGGACTAGCGGGGATGGAGACCCAGTACTTC. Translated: CATAPGLAGMETQYF.

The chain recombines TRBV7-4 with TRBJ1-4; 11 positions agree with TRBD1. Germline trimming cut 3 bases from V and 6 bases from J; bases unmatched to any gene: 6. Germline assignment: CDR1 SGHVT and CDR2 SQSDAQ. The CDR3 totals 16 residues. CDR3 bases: TGTGCCAGCAGCTTGTGGACAGGGGGCGGTGATGAAAAACTGTTTTTT. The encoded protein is CASSLWTGGGDEKLFF.

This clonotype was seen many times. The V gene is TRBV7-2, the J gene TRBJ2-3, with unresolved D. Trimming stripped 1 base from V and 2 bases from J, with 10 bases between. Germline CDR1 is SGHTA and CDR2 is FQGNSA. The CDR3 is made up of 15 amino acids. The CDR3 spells CASSLEAHTTDTQYF. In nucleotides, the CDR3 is TGTGCCAGCAGCTTAGAGGCCCACACCACAGATACGCAGTATTTT.

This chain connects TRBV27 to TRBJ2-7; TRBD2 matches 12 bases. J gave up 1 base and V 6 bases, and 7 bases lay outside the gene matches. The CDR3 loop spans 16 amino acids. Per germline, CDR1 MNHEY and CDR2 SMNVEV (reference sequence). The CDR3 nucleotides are TGTGCCAGCAGCTACTCTAGCGGGGGGGCTTCCTACGAGCAGTACTTC. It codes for CASSYSSGGASYEQYF.

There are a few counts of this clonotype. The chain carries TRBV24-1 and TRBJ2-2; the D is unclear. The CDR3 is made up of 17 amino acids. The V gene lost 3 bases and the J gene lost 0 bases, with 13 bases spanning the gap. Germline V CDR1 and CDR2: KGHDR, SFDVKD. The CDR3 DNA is TGTGCCACCAGTGATAGTCATCCACCCGCGAACACCGGGGAGCTGTTTTTT. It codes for CATSDSHPPANTGELFF.

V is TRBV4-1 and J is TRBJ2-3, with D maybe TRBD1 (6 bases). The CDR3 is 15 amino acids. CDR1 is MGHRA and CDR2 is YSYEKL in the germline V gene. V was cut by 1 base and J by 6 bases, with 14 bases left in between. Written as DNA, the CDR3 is TGCGCCAGCAGCCAAGTTATGGACAGAGGGGATACGCAGTATTTT. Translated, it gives CASSQVMDRGDTQYF.

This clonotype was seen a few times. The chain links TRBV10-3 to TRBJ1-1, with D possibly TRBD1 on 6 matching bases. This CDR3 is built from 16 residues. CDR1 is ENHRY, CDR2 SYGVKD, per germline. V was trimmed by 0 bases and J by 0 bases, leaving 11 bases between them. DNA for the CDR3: TGTGCCATCAGTGAGTCGATGAGGACAGTGAACACTGAAGCTTTCTTT. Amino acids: CAISESMRTVNTEAFF.

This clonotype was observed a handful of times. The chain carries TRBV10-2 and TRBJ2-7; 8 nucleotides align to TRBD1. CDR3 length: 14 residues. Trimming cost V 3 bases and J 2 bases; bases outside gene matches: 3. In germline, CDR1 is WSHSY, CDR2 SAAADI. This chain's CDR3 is CASSDRGLTYEQYF. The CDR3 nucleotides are TGCGCCAGCAGTGACAGGGGGCTTACCTACGAGCAGTACTTC.

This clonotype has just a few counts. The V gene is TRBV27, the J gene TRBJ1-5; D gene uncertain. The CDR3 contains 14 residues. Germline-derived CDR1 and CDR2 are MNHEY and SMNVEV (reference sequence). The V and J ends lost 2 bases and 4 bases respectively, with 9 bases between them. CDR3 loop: CASSLEEVNQPQHF. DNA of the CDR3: TGTGCCAGCAGTTTAGAGGAGGTGAATCAGCCCCAGCATTTT.

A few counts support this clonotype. The CDR3 sequence: CASSLIPGQGNEQYF. The DNA of the CDR3 is TGTGCCAGCAGCTTAATCCCGGGACAGGGTAACGAGCAGTACTTC. This chain connects TRBV11-1 to TRBJ2-7, with 9 bases aligning to TRBD1. V lost 2 bases, J lost 5 bases, and 7 bases stayed unmatched. The length of the CDR3 is 15 residues. Germline V gives CDR1 SGHAT, CDR2 FQDESV (reference sequence). The full variable domain, in which reference TRBV11-1 and TRBJ2-7 provide the parts outside the CDR3, is EAEVAQSPRYKITEKSQAVAFWCDPISGHATLYWYRQILGQGPELLVQFQDESVVDDSQLPKDRFSAERLKGVDSTLKIQPAELGDSAMYLCASSLIPGQGNEQYFGPGTRLTVT.

This chain's CDR3 is CASSPGTATQYF. The CDR3, as DNA: TGTGCCAGTAGTCCCGGGACAGCCACGCAGTATTTT. The chain combines TRBV19 with TRBJ2-3; TRBD1 aligns across 7 bases. V lost 5 bases, J lost 9 bases, and 5 bases stayed unmatched. This CDR3 comprises 12 residues. Germline CDR1 LNHDA, CDR2 SQIVND (reference sequence).

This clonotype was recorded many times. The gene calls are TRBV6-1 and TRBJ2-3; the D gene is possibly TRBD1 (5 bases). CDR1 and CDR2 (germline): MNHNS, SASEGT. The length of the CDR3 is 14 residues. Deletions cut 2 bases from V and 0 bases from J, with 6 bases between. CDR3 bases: TGTGCCAGCAGTGAACAGGGCAGCACAGATACGCAGTATTTT. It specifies CASSEQGSTDTQYF.

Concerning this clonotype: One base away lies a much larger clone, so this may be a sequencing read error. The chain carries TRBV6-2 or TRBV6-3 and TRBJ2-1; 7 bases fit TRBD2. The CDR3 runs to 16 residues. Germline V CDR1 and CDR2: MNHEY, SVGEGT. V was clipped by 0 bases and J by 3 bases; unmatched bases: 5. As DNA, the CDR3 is TGTGCCAGCAGTTACTCCCGGCGGGGGTTCTACAATGAGCAGTTCTTC. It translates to CASSYSRRGFYNEQFF.